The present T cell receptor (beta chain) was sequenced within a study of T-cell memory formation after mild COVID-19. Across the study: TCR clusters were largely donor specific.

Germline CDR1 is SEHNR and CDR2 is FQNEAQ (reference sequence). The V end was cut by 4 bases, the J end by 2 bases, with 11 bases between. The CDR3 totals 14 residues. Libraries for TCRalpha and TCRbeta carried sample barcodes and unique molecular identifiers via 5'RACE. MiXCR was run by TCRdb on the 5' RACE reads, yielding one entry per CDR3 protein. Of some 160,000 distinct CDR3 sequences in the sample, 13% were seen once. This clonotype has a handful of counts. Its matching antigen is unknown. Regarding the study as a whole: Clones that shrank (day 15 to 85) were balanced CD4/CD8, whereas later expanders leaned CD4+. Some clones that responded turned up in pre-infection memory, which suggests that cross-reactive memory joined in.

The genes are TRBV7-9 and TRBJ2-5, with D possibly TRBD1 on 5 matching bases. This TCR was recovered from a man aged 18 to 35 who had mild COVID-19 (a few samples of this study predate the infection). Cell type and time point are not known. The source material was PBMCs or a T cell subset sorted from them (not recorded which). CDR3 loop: CASSSRTSQETQYF. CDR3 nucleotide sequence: TGTGCCAGCAGCTCCAGGACAAGTCAAGAGACCCAGTACTTC.